These 26 T cell receptor beta chains originate from one sample sequenced in a study of blood T cell repertoires in COVID-19. The assay was immunoSEQ multiplex PCR, and TCRdb's table has in-frame clones only and misses some. This table has under 450,000 clones, approximately 90% appearing once. Material for sequencing was peripheral blood. These receptors all stem from a woman aged 40 to 50 with COVID-19, enrolled during active disease.

The rearrangement links TRBV18 to TRBJ1-2; 7 bases line up with TRBD1. The germline V gene encodes CDR1 KGHSH and CDR2 LQKENI. This CDR3 is built from 16 residues. V trimming: 4 bases; J trimming: 0 bases; junction bases outside the gene matches: 8. The CDR3 loop reads CASSRFGQVPNYGYTF. The CDR3 nucleotides are TGTGCCAGCTCACGATTCGGACAGGTGCCTAACTATGGCTACACCTTC.

This chain links TRBV5-1 with TRBJ1-2; a possible D gene is TRBD1 (6 bases). V was clipped by 4 bases and J by 3 bases, with 16 bases between them. Germline V CDR1 and CDR2: SGHRS, YFSETQ. CDR3 length: 15 residues. The CDR3 DNA is TGCGCCAGCAGCCGCGGACAGATTCAGGACTATGGCTACACCTTC. It specifies CASSRGQIQDYGYTF.

The V call is TRBV5-1, the J call TRBJ2-7; 9 nucleotides match TRBD1. This CDR3 contains 16 residues. V trimming: 0 bases; J trimming: 5 bases; junction bases outside the gene matches: 9. Germline CDR1 is SGHRS and CDR2 is YFSETQ. CDR3 nucleotides: TGCGCCAGCAGCTTGGCTACGGGACAGGGCTACCACGAGCAGTACTTC. Translating gives CASSLATGQGYHEQYF.

The chain carries TRBV4-3 and TRBJ1-6, with 7 bases aligning to TRBD1. Trimming took 1 base from V and 7 from J; bases not matched to a gene: 4. The CDR3 consists of 15 residues. Germline V gives CDR1 LGHNA, CDR2 YSLEER. The DNA of the CDR3 is TGCGCCAGCAGCCAAGGGAACAGGGGAAATTCACCCCTCCACTTT. It translates to CASSQGNRGNSPLHF.

This clone was picked up one time. This chain links TRBV7-2 with TRBJ2-2; no reliable D call. V was pared by 1 base and J by 4 bases, with 13 bases between. The CDR3 consists of 16 residues. Per germline, CDR1 SGHTA and CDR2 FQGNSA. CDR3 bases: TGTGCCAGCAGCTTAGAGAGTCGCGTACGCACCGGGGAGCTGTTTTTT. It encodes CASSLESRVRTGELFF.

The rearrangement joins TRBV15 to TRBJ1-4; 7 bases are a match to TRBD1. The germline gives CDR1 LNHNV, CDR2 YYDKDF (reference sequence). After removal of 3 bases from V and 4 bases from J, the junction contained 8 bases not matched to a gene. The CDR3 runs 16 residues. The CDR3 nucleotides are TGTGCCACCAGCAGCGAACTGACAGGGAATAATGAAAAACTGTTTTTT. Translated, it gives CATSSELTGNNEKLFF.

Written as DNA, the CDR3 is TGTGCCAGTAGTAATACCGGGACAGAAATCTATGGCTACACCTTC. Amino acid sequence: CASSNTGTEIYGYTF. The V and J genes are TRBV19 and TRBJ1-2, with 7 bases lining up with TRBD1. CDR1 and CDR2 from the germline V gene are LNHDA and SQIVND (reference sequence). CDR3 size: 15 residues. Unmatched junction bases numbered 9, after V lost 4 bases and J lost 4 bases.

This chain connects TRBV28 to TRBJ2-5; 9 nucleotides line up with TRBD1. Germline CDR1 reads MDHEN; CDR2 reads SYDVKM. With 9 bases clipped from V and 5 bases from J, the junction kept 7 bases outside the gene matches. CDR3 length: 13 amino acids. CDR3 DNA sequence: TGTGCCAGTACAGGGGGCGGCGTGGAGACCCAGTACTTC. Its protein is CASTGGGVETQYF.

This clone was observed a handful of times. CDR3 in amino acids: CASSLRDSLWQPQHF. The CDR3 region has the DNA TGTGCCAGCAGCTTACGGGACTCCCTGTGGCAGCCCCAGCATTTT. The chain links TRBV7-2 to TRBJ1-5, with a tentative D call TRBD1 (5 bases). The germline V gene has CDR1 SGHTA and CDR2 FQGNSA. This CDR3 has 15 amino acids. V lost 2 bases and J 7 bases, leaving 15 bases between the germline ends.

This chain joins TRBV28 and TRBJ2-7; the match to TRBD1 covers 10 bases. V was pared by 1 base and J by 0 bases, with 3 bases of the junction left unmatched. The germline gives CDR1 MDHEN, CDR2 SYDVKM. The length of the CDR3 is 16 residues. This chain's CDR3 is CASSLYDRGHSYEQYF. Here the CDR3 DNA reads TGTGCCAGCAGTTTATACGACAGGGGGCACTCCTACGAGCAGTACTTC.

This clone was detected only a few times. V usage is TRBV18 and J usage is TRBJ1-2; 10 bases are shared with TRBD1. Germline V gene data show CDR1 as KGHSH and CDR2 as LQKENI. This CDR3 region has 15 residues. With 3 bases clipped from V and 3 bases from J, the junction kept 4 bases outside the gene matches. The CDR3 region is CASSPKTGGDYGYTF. For the CDR3, the DNA is TGTGCCAGCTCACCCAAGACAGGGGGCGACTATGGCTACACCTTC.

The chain carries TRBV6-5 and TRBJ1-2, with 8 bases lining up with TRBD1. Germline V gene sequence: CDR1 MNHEY, CDR2 SVGAGI. The CDR3 is made up of 13 amino acids. Losses at the gene ends were 6 bases for V and 6 bases for J; bases not matched to a gene: 6. The CDR3, as DNA: TGTGCCAGCAGAAACAGGGGGGGAGATGGCTACACCTTC. It encodes CASRNRGGDGYTF.

The rearrangement links TRBV5-4 to TRBJ1-5, with D maybe TRBD1 (6 bases). V gave up 2 bases and J gave up 2 bases, with 14 bases separating them. This CDR3 has 16 amino acids. Germline assignment: CDR1 SGHNT and CDR2 YYREEE (reference sequence). CDR3 sequence reads: CASSLQGPGGNQPQHF. DNA for the CDR3: TGTGCCAGCAGCTTACAGGGCCCGGGTGGCAATCAGCCCCAGCATTTT.

The chain carries TRBV7-2 and TRBJ1-1, with a weak D call TRBD1 (5 bases). This CDR3 region has 14 residues. V was cut by 3 bases and J by 5 bases, with 13 bases left in between. Germline CDR1 SGHTA, CDR2 FQGNSA. The CDR3 reads CASSFRVERTEAFF. The CDR3 DNA follows: TGTGCCAGCAGCTTCAGGGTTGAGAGGACTGAAGCTTTCTTT.

This clone was observed a handful of times. The rearrangement uses TRBV5-8 and TRBJ1-5; D not certain. CDR1 and CDR2 from the germline V gene are SGHTS and YDEGEE. The CDR3 spans 18 residues. The V and J ends lost 2 bases and 1 base respectively, with 19 bases between them. The CDR3: CASSFRGSGRRSNQPQHF. The CDR3 nucleotides are TGTGCCAGCAGCTTCCGAGGGTCAGGCCGGCGAAGCAATCAGCCCCAGCATTTT.

The chain joins TRBV7-9 to TRBJ2-5; 8 positions match TRBD1. This CDR3 region has 15 residues. With 5 bases clipped from V and 7 bases from J, the junction kept 12 bases outside the gene matches. CDR1 is SEHNR, CDR2 FQNEAQ, per germline (reference sequence). The CDR3 DNA sequence: TGTGCCAGCAGCCCAGGACAGGGATCGGTGAGGACCCAGTACTTC. Encoded protein: CASSPGQGSVRTQYF.

The chain is built from TRBV7-9 and TRBJ1-1, with D maybe TRBD1 (5 bases). The V end lost 3 bases, the J end lost 3 bases, and 11 bases lay between the germline ends. Germline values: CDR1 SEHNR, CDR2 FQNEAQ (reference sequence). This CDR3 has 14 residues. CDR3 sequence reads: CASSLRQSDTEAFF. CDR3 bases: TGTGCCAGCAGCTTGAGACAGAGCGACACTGAAGCTTTCTTT.

The chain carries TRBV28 and TRBJ2-5; D is perhaps TRBD1 (6 bases). V lost 8 bases, J lost 2 bases, and 9 bases lay in between. CDR1 is MDHEN and CDR2 is SYDVKM in the germline V gene. The CDR3 contains 12 residues. The CDR3: CASSGVQETQYF. The CDR3 nucleotides read TGTGCCAGCTCAGGGGTACAAGAGACCCAGTACTTC.

V and J are TRBV5-1 and TRBJ1-4; D ambiguous. V was pared by 1 base and J by 5 bases, with 9 bases between. The CDR3 loop spans 14 amino acids. Germline loops: CDR1 SGHRS, CDR2 YFSETQ. The CDR3 is CASSLSRLNEKLFF. CDR3 DNA sequence: TGCGCCAGCAGCTTGTCTAGGCTGAATGAAAAACTGTTTTTT.

V is TRBV3-1 (or the pseudogene TRBV3-2) and J is TRBJ2-7, with 10 bases fitting TRBD2. The CDR3 has 16 amino acids. With V trimmed by 1 base and J by 4 bases, 7 bases remained unmatched. Germline CDR1 and CDR2: LGHDT and YNNKEL (reference sequence). The CDR3 DNA is TGTGCCAGCAGCCAAGTTTACCTAGCGGGAGCATACGAGCAGTACTTC. Protein product: CASSQVYLAGAYEQYF.

The chain is built from TRBV27 and TRBJ1-3; D unclear. V gave up 7 bases and J gave up 0 bases, with 13 bases separating them. Germline assignment: CDR1 MNHEY and CDR2 SMNVEV (reference sequence). This CDR3 is 15 amino acids long. The CDR3 region is CASKQNPRSGNTIYF. The CDR3 DNA follows: TGTGCCAGCAAACAGAACCCTCGCTCTGGAAACACCATATATTTT.

V is TRBV12-3 or TRBV12-4 and J is TRBJ2-1; D might be TRBD2 (5 bases). The CDR3 is made up of 13 amino acids. The V gene lost 6 bases and the J gene lost 9 bases, with 15 bases spanning the gap. In DNA, the CDR3 is TGTGCCAGCAGCCTAAGGTGGAGCGGTGAGCAGTTCTTC. Protein sequence: CASSLRWSGEQFF.

Note on this clone: The junction shows a germline mismatch at one end, possibly a read error. The chain joins TRBV7-7 to TRBJ2-7, with 7 nucleotides matching TRBD2. This CDR3 is built from 14 residues. Germline CDR1 and CDR2: SSHAT and FNYEAQ (reference sequence). CDR3 DNA: TGTGCTAGCAGCTTAGGCGGGAGTGGTGACGAGCAGTACTTC. Its translation is CASSLGGSGDEQYF. Combining the CDR3 with reference TRBV7-7 and TRBJ2-7 gives the whole variable domain GAGVSQSPRYKVTKRGQDVTLRCDPISSHATLYWYQQALGQGPEFLTYFNYEAQPDKSGLPSDRFSAERPEGSISTLTIQRTEQRDSAMYRCASSLGGSGDEQYFGPGTRLTVT.

The rearrangement links TRBV6-6 to TRBJ2-5; 11 positions match TRBD2. After removal of 6 bases from V and 2 bases from J, the junction contained 8 bases not matched to a gene. CDR1 MNHNY and CDR2 SVGAGI come from the germline V gene (reference sequence). This CDR3 is 16 amino acids long. The CDR3 DNA follows: TGTGCCAGCAGACAGGCCCTAGCGGGGGGACAAGAGACCCAGTACTTC. It specifies CASRQALAGGQETQYF.

This clone was seen just once. The chain couples TRBV29-1 to TRBJ1-1, with a tentative D call TRBD1 (5 bases). The V end lost 3 bases, the J end lost 1 base, and 9 bases lay between the germline ends. The CDR3 runs 13 residues. Per the germline V gene, CDR1 is SQVTM and CDR2 is ANQGSEA. CDR3 nucleotides: TGCAGCGTTGAGGTAGGGGCGAACACTGAAGCTTTCTTT. Residues: CSVEVGANTEAFF.

J is TRBJ2-5 and V is TRBV7-8; TRBD2 agrees at 8 bases. This CDR3 has 14 residues. Germline CDR1 and CDR2: SGHVS and FQNEAQ. J was trimmed by 4 bases and V by 5 bases; bases with no gene match: 6. CDR3 nucleotides: TGTGCCAGCAGCCAGGGACTAGGCGTAGAGACCCAGTACTTC. Amino acids: CASSQGLGVETQYF.